This TCR beta chain was recorded in a study of shared clonotypes between healthy human individuals (TCRdb year 2020). Regarding the research as a whole: A few men and a couple of women, aged 18 to 49 years, made up the cohort. For each donor, three plates each were used for CD4 naive and CD4 memory, two plates were used for CD8 naive, and one plate was used for CD8 memory. To increase sequencing depth and limit assay-specific biases, different laboratories used diverse techniques to prepare libraries and sequence TCR repertoires. Per donor, leukapheresis produced somewhere between about 0.8 and 9 billion PBMCs. To estimate repertoire size and how much clonotypes are shared between individuals, the study performed deep sequencing of blood TCR repertoires from about five healthy adults. Overall study results and their limits: Pairwise subsampling indicated that sequencing depth was expected to affect the degree of clonotype sharing among donors. Higher generation probabilities were observed for clonotypes shared by all four sorted-subset donors than for non-shared clonotypes. Incomplete sequencing was indicated by rarefaction of sorted-subset datasets, despite the large sequencing depth. About 5% of naive CD4, roughly 3.6% of naive CD8, approximately 2% of memory CD4, and approximately 0.39% of memory CD8 clonotypes were shared across several donors. Sampling was restricted to blood, and TCR repertoires in tissue are likely to differ from TCR repertoires in blood. The small number of donors limited the genetic and exposure-history diversity represented. Naive subsets generally had larger estimated clonotype richness than memory subsets did.

CDR1 and CDR2 were assigned from the germline V gene (reference sequence) as LNHDA and SQIVND. The CDR3 runs 15 amino acids, cysteine and phenylalanine included. Of all the DNA, just the CDR3 is kept, 45 bases in frame from base 1. V is pruned by 1 base and J by 4 bases, leaving 3 bases of the junction without a gene match. TCR CDR3 regions were amplified from genomic DNA by multiplex PCR using the deep immunoSEQ assay. Genomic DNA extracted from each cell subset was distributed evenly over all wells of several immunoSEQ 96-well plates, and each plate served as one replicate. For sorted subsets, around 200 ng genomic DNA, equal to tens of thousands of T cell genomes, was loaded into each replicate PCR. Purified libraries were quantified with a Qubit 3.0 fluorometer, sized on a Bioanalyzer 2100, and re-quantified with the KAPA Library Quantification kit. Every immunoSEQ 96-well plate was sequenced on a separate single-read 150-cycle Illumina NextSeq 550 flow cell. In the source study's methods: Because the immunoSEQ output held only junctional sequences and lacked quality scores, the filtering could not match the filtering applied to full-length reads. To assign V/J genes and CDR3, sequences were annotated against IMGT germline references using PyIR, a Python wrapper for IgBLAST v1.9. Any read was removed if the V/J assignment was weak (E-value above 1e-6), the CDR3 was missing, or the read contained stop codons, out-of-frame junctions, or ambiguous translated residues. V3J clonotypes were defined by identical inferred V gene, J gene, and CDR3 amino acid sequence. The percentage overlap between two repertoires was calculated by dividing the number of shared unique clonotypes by the size of the smaller repertoire. RTK rarefaction, the Chao1 estimator, and Recon v2.1 estimates of unobserved clonotypes were used to assess repertoire richness. For all TCRbeta clonotypes obtained by the gDNA method from several donors, generation probabilities were computed with OLGA. TCRdb limited this immuneACCESS table to in-frame rearrangements with V and J called. A share of clones is missing; checked studies link under half to unresolved V genes, and the rest is unexplained. V and J calls plus clone size are reproduced from that table; the DNA served to infer D and trimming. This sample holds roughly 1,600,000 clones; just under 99% were observed only once. The ten top clones hold roughly 0.35% of the sample.

Donors were healthy HIV-negative adults with no recently reported acute infections or vaccinations. All donors were Caucasian adults living in Nashville, Tennessee, USA. CD4+ T cells were enriched through magnetic negative selection, after which naive cells were positively selected on CD45RA and the remaining negative fraction served as the memory subset. After blood collection by leukapheresis, PBMCs were isolated using Ficoll-Histopaque density gradient centrifugation and then cryopreserved in the vapor phase of liquid nitrogen. Purity and quantity of every magnetically sorted T cell population were checked by analytical flow cytometry. Each sorted fraction had its genomic DNA isolated and then quantified by UV absorbance on a Nanodrop 2000c. As to this clone: Its antigen remains unidentified. Base qualities are not provided; no much larger clone lies one nucleotide away.

The chain is assembled from TRBV19 and TRBJ2-2; 7 central bases correspond to TRBD2. The TCR originated in a man aged 25-45 years in good health. The specimen was naive CD4+ T cells sorted from blood. The cell subset or site label here, explained by the study, means: CD45RA+ positively selected. The CDR3 region: CASSIGAGVTGELFF. The nucleotide sequence reads as follows: TGTGCCAGTAGTATAGGTGCGGGAGTCACCGGGGAGCTGTTTTTT.